The 7 T cell receptor beta chains in this list originate from one sample, sequenced in a study of OX40 agonist ivuxolimab in advanced cancers. The repertoire was sequenced with immunoSEQ multiplex PCR; TCRdb's copy has only in-frame clones and lacks some. Altogether some 70,000 clones are present, 80% being singletons, with the ten largest covering 1.2%. The sequencing used CD4+ or CD8+ T cells sorted from blood, collected in a trial of the OX40 agonist ivuxolimab. These receptors were obtained from an adult with an advanced solid tumor such as melanoma, head and neck, liver or kidney cancer.

The V gene is TRBV19, the J gene TRBJ1-6; no definite D call. Germline V CDR1 and CDR2: LNHDA, SQIVND (reference sequence). With 0 bases removed from V and 9 bases from J, the gap between germline ends came to 12 bases. This CDR3 comprises 15 residues. CDR3 amino acids: CASSIEGFWSSPLHF. In DNA form, the CDR3 reads TGTGCCAGTAGTATAGAAGGGTTCTGGAGTTCACCCCTCCACTTT.

The table lists this clone with a few counts. The DNA of the CDR3 is TGTGCCAGCAGCTTAGCGCCCGACAGGGGCCCGCTACACTATGGCTACACCTTC. Encoded protein: CASSLAPDRGPLHYGYTF. The chain combines TRBV7-7 with TRBJ1-2; 8 positions match TRBD1. J was trimmed by 3 bases and V by 0 bases; bases with no gene match: 12. In germline, CDR1 is SSHAT, CDR2 FNYEAQ (reference sequence). The CDR3 length is 18 residues.

The chain links TRBV6-5 to TRBJ1-2, with 8 bases fitting TRBD1. Germline V gives CDR1 MNHEY, CDR2 SVGAGI. The CDR3 loop spans 15 amino acids. Trimming cost V 2 bases and J 2 bases; bases outside gene matches: 4. Here the CDR3 reads CASSYGQGANYGYTF. The CDR3 coding sequence is TGTGCCAGCAGTTACGGGCAGGGGGCGAACTATGGCTACACCTTC.

This clone has a single count. CDR3 protein: CASTTMIGIEGEAFF. DNA of the CDR3: TGTGCCAGTACCACTATGATAGGCATCGAAGGTGAAGCTTTCTTT. The chain uses TRBV19 and TRBJ1-1; no reliable D call. Germline CDR1 and CDR2: LNHDA and SQIVND (reference sequence). This CDR3 region has 15 residues. The V gene lost 7 bases and the J gene lost 7 bases, with 22 bases spanning the gap.

The V and J genes are TRBV4-1 and TRBJ1-1; possible D gene TRBD1, 6 bases. Germline loops: CDR1 MGHRA, CDR2 YSYEKL. Trimming removed 1 base at V and 1 base at J, with 19 bases between. The CDR3 contains 18 residues. CDR3 amino acids: CASSQGFFSGAKNTEAFF. Written as DNA, the CDR3 is TGCGCCAGCAGCCAAGGGTTTTTTTCAGGGGCGAAGAACACTGAAGCTTTCTTT.

The chain uses TRBV5-6 and TRBJ1-2; D is unclear. V was clipped by 4 bases and J by 4 bases, with 8 bases between them. This CDR3 region has 12 residues. CDR1 SGHDT and CDR2 YYEEEE come from the germline V gene. DNA for the CDR3: TGTGCCAGCAGCGGCAAATCCTATGGCTACACCTTC. As protein: CASSGKSYGYTF.

This clone was observed a handful of times. The rearrangement links TRBV7-2 to TRBJ1-5, with D hard to call. Germline lookup yields CDR1 SGHTA and CDR2 FQGNSA. V was pared by 3 bases and J by 0 bases, with 9 bases between. The CDR3 has 15 residues. This CDR3 reads CASSFAPNSNQPQHF. In DNA form, the CDR3 reads TGTGCCAGCAGCTTTGCTCCAAATAGCAATCAGCCCCAGCATTTT.